Each of the 21 T cell receptor beta chains below was sequenced from the same sample in a study of blood T cells in healthy people across ages. Primers used in a second PCR of about 7 to 12 cycles were a sample-barcoded 5' primer and a J-beta primer mix. TCRdb used MiXCR to reprocess the 5' RACE reads, holding one entry per CDR3 protein. The sample yields 450,000 to 650,000 distinct CDR3 sequences, 24% seen once. The same data also contributed to another study, on T cells of mothers and their children.

Sequencing used blood. Source of these receptors: a boy younger than 18 in good health.

The genes are TRBV3-1 and TRBJ1-1; D ambiguous. Trimming took 5 bases from V and 6 from J, leaving 16 bases between them. CDR1 and CDR2 from the germline V gene are LGHDT and YNNKEL (reference sequence). The CDR3 contains 14 residues. This chain's CDR3 is CASSASVTRAEAFF. The DNA of the CDR3 is TGTGCCAGCAGCGCTTCAGTCACTAGGGCTGAAGCTTTCTTT.

Only a few counts were recorded for this clonotype. The V gene is TRBV20-1, the J gene TRBJ2-5; maybe TRBD2 (6 bases). The CDR3 sequence is 14 residues long. Trimming removed 1 base at V and 4 bases at J, with 13 bases between. The V gene's germline CDR1 is DFQATT and CDR2 SNEGSKA (reference sequence). CDR3 in amino acids: CSARVPSVRETQYF. The CDR3, as DNA: TGCAGTGCTAGAGTTCCTAGCGTACGAGAGACCCAGTACTTC.

There are a few counts of this clonotype. This chain joins TRBV6-2 or TRBV6-3 and TRBJ2-3; D uncertain. Between the trimmed V and J ends, which lost 0 bases and 6 bases, there was a span of 7 bases. Germline V gene lookup returns CDR1 MNHEY and CDR2 SVGEGT. CDR3 length: 13 residues. The CDR3 DNA is TGTGCCAGCAGTTACTCGAACGACGATACGCAGTATTTT. Encoded protein: CASSYSNDDTQYF.

The chain carries TRBV28 and TRBJ2-6; D remains ambiguous. Trimming left V 9 bases short and J 3 bases short, with 12 bases between. Germline V gene data show CDR1 as MDHEN and CDR2 as SYDVKM. The CDR3 spans 14 residues. The CDR3: CASSAALGANVLTF. The DNA for the CDR3 is TGTGCCAGTTCAGCAGCGCTTGGGGCCAACGTCCTGACTTTC.

As concerns this clonotype: One junction end does not reproduce the germline sequence, and a read error may be involved. This chain connects TRBV5-1 to TRBJ2-5; no clear D. The germline V gene has CDR1 SGHRS and CDR2 YFSETQ. The CDR3 contains 13 residues. The chain's CDR3 is CASRGGPEESQYF. CDR3 DNA: TGCGCCAGCAGAGGCGGACCGGAAGAGTCCCAGTACTTC. Supplemented by reference TRBV5-1 and TRBJ2-5, the full variable domain reads KAGVTQTPRYLIKTRGQQVTLSCSPISGHRSVSWYQQTPGQGLQFLFEYFSETQRNKGNFPGRFSGRQFSNSRSEMNVSTLELGDSALYLCASRGGPEESQYFGPGTRLLVL.

The sample holds many counts of this clonotype. The V call is TRBV10-3, the J call TRBJ2-5; no clear D. TRBJ2-7 matches the DNA end more closely, so the J call is doubtful. The V gene's germline CDR1 is ENHRY and CDR2 SYGVKD. The length of the CDR3 is 13 residues. DNA for the CDR3: TGTGCCATCAGTGAGTTATCTTCCTACGAGCAGTACTTC. Amino acids: CAISELSSYEQYF.

This clonotype was observed a handful of times. The J gene is TRBJ2-6, the V gene TRBV28, with 8 bases aligning to TRBD2. CDR1 MDHEN and CDR2 SYDVKM come from the germline V gene. This CDR3 region has 17 residues. With 6 bases clipped from V and 1 base from J, the junction kept 8 bases outside the gene matches. CDR3 loop: CASSRGGGHSGANVLTF. Here the CDR3 DNA reads TGTGCCAGCAGCCGCGGCGGGGGGCATTCTGGGGCCAACGTCCTGACTTTC.

The chain carries TRBV12-3 or TRBV12-4 and TRBJ2-4; 9 bases map to TRBD1. Trimming at V came to 5 bases and at J to 8 bases, leaving 10 bases not matched to a gene. This CDR3 has 15 amino acids. The CDR3 here is CASSPAGTGTHIQYF. For the CDR3, the DNA is TGTGCCAGCAGTCCAGCCGGGACAGGGACCCACATTCAGTACTTC.

The genes are TRBV6-5 and TRBJ1-6; 8 bases line up with TRBD1. The CDR3 has 18 residues. Germline V gene lookup returns CDR1 MNHEY and CDR2 SVGAGI. V shed 4 bases and J 1 base; nucleotides not matched to a gene: 9. This chain's CDR3 is CASSFVRGLESYNSPLHF. As DNA, the CDR3 is TGTGCCAGCAGTTTCGTCAGGGGGCTGGAATCCTATAATTCACCCCTCCACTTT.

This clonotype was counted only a few times. The chain has TRBV10-3 and TRBJ2-7, with unresolved D. Per the germline V gene, CDR1 is ENHRY and CDR2 is SYGVKD. The CDR3 is 13 residues long. V was clipped by 3 bases and J by 2 bases, with 8 bases between them. The CDR3 sequence: CAISEDLPYEQYF. The CDR3, as DNA: TGTGCCATCAGTGAAGACTTACCCTACGAGCAGTACTTC.

This clonotype was detected a few times. The CDR3 protein is CASSPGDRVGGTQYF. The CDR3 DNA follows: TGTGCCAGCAGTCCCGGAGACAGGGTAGGAGGGACCCAGTACTTC. J is TRBJ2-5 and V is TRBV6-5; 7 positions agree with TRBD1. CDR3 size: 15 residues. Trimming at V came to 5 bases and at J to 7 bases, leaving 13 bases not matched to a gene. Germline-derived CDR1 and CDR2 are MNHEY and SVGAGI.

The CDR3: CASSLGGTGVSGANVLTF. DNA for the CDR3: TGCGCCAGCAGCTTGGGCGGGACAGGGGTCTCAGGGGCCAACGTCCTGACTTTC. The chain couples TRBV5-1 to TRBJ2-6, with 10 bases identical to TRBD1. The CDR3 is 18 amino acids. V lost 0 bases, J lost 4 bases, and 7 bases stayed unmatched. In germline, CDR1 is SGHRS, CDR2 YFSETQ.

This clonotype was recorded a few times. The rearrangement joins TRBV29-1 to TRBJ1-1, with a weak D call TRBD1 (6 bases). CDR1 and CDR2 from the germline V gene are SQVTM and ANQGSEA. V dropped 7 bases and J dropped 5 bases, with 11 bases sitting between them. The CDR3 sequence is 11 residues long. CDR3 amino acids: CSALTGTEAFF. CDR3 coding DNA: TGCAGCGCCCTTACAGGGACTGAAGCTTTCTTT.

This clonotype was counted a few times. Here the CDR3 reads CASSLPGQGTSEQYF. DNA of the CDR3: TGCGCCAGCAGCTTACCGGGACAGGGTACCTCCGAGCAGTACTTC. V gene TRBV5-1 combines with J gene TRBJ2-7, with TRBD1 matching 9 bases. The CDR3 has 15 amino acids. Germline V lookup: CDR1 SGHRS, CDR2 YFSETQ. The trim removed 2 bases at V and 6 bases at J, leaving 9 bases unmatched.

This clonotype showed up just a few times. The chain combines TRBV24-1 with TRBJ2-5; the match to TRBD2 covers 12 bases. The J call may be incorrect, as the DNA end agrees better with TRBJ2-1. The CDR3 is 16 residues long. The germline V gene has CDR1 KGHDR and CDR2 SFDVKD. This CDR3 is CATSDPTSGRYNEQFF. CDR3 nucleotide sequence: TGTGCCACCAGTGATCCTACTAGCGGGAGGTACAATGAGCAGTTCTTC.

A few counts support this clonotype. The chain joins TRBV29-1 to TRBJ2-2; no definite D call. The CDR3 has 10 amino acids. Per germline, CDR1 SQVTM and CDR2 ANQGSEA. Trimming shortened V by 4 bases and J by 4 bases, and 1 base separated the two germline ends. Here the CDR3 reads CSVGTGELFF. For the CDR3, the DNA is TGCAGCGTTGGCACCGGGGAGCTGTTTTTT.

This clonotype has just a few counts. The J gene is TRBJ1-2, the V gene TRBV20-1, with D possibly being TRBD1 (5 bases). The CDR3 is 13 residues long. Germline CDR1 is DFQATT and CDR2 is SNEGSKA (reference sequence). Trimming left V 0 bases short and J 7 bases short, with 12 bases between. The CDR3: CSAREQGEGGYTF. For the CDR3, the DNA is TGCAGTGCTAGAGAGCAGGGCGAAGGTGGCTACACCTTC.

The J gene is TRBJ2-1, the V gene TRBV5-1; TRBD2 matches 9 bases. The CDR3 contains 17 residues. Germline-derived CDR1 and CDR2 are SGHRS and YFSETQ. V was clipped by 2 bases and J by 3 bases; unmatched bases: 9. As DNA, the CDR3 is TGCGCCAGCAGCTTTGGGGGCTCTAGCGGGAACTACAATGAGCAGTTCTTC. As protein: CASSFGGSSGNYNEQFF.

The chain carries TRBV28 and TRBJ2-2; 9 bases are a match to TRBD1. This CDR3 contains 20 residues. The V gene's germline CDR1 is MDHEN and CDR2 SYDVKM. Losses at the gene ends were 1 base for V and 6 bases for J; bases not matched to a gene: 18. The CDR3 region is CASSLYGWDPGQGVPGELFF. CDR3 nucleotides: TGTGCCAGCAGTTTATACGGATGGGATCCGGGACAGGGCGTCCCCGGGGAGCTGTTTTTT.

This clonotype was seen only once. The J gene is TRBJ2-4, the V gene TRBV7-2; D possibly uses TRBD1 or TRBD2 (6 bases each). With 3 bases removed from V and 0 bases from J, the gap between germline ends came to 9 bases. This CDR3 spans 15 amino acids. The V gene's germline CDR1 is SGHTA and CDR2 FQGNSA. The CDR3 DNA reads TGTGCCAGCAGCTTGGGGGGCCAAGCCAAAAACATTCAGTACTTC. Translation gives CASSLGGQAKNIQYF.

The V gene is TRBV28, the J gene TRBJ2-1; D is uncertain. CDR1 is MDHEN, CDR2 SYDVKM, per germline. The V end was cut by 10 bases, the J end by 8 bases, with 18 bases between. This CDR3 is 13 amino acids long. The CDR3 sequence is CATRVGRSDEQFF. In DNA form, the CDR3 reads TGTGCCACTCGGGTAGGTAGGTCGGATGAGCAGTTCTTC.